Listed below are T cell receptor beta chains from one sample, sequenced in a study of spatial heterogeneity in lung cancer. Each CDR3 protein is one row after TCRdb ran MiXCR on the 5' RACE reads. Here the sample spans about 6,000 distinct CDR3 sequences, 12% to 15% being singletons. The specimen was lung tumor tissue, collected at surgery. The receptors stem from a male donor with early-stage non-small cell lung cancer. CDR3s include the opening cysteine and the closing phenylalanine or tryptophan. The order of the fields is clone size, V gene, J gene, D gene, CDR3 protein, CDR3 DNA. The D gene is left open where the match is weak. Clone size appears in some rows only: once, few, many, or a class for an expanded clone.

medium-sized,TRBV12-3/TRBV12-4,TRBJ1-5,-,CASSLGVKNQPQHF,TGTGCCAGCAGTTTAGGGGTGAAAAATCAGCCCCAGCATTTT
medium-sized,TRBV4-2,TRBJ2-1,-,CASSQGGLSYNEQFF,TGTGCCAGCAGCCAAGGAGGTCTCTCCTACAATGAGCAGTTCTTC
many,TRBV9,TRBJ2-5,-,CASSAKDGSFGETQYF,TGTGCCAGCAGCGCGAAAGATGGGAGCTTCGGAGAGACCCAGTACTTC
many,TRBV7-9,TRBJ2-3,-,CASSLISRWTTDTQYF,TGTGCCAGCAGCTTAATTTCCCGCTGGACCACAGATACGCAGTATTTT
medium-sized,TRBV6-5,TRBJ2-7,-,CASSRTASGPYEQYF,TGTGCCAGCAGTCGAACGGCCAGCGGACCCTACGAGCAGTACTTC
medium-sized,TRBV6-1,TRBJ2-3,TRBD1,CASSVTGGGTDTQYF,TGTGCCAGCAGTGTGACAGGGGGCGGCACAGATACGCAGTATTTT
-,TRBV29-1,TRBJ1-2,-,CSAIDTNYGYTF,TGCAGCGCCATAGACACGAACTATGGCTACACCTTC
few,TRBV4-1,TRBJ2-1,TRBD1,CASSQRGLGISYNEQFF,TGCGCCAGCAGCCAAAGGGGGCTAGGAATCTCCTACAATGAGCAGTTCTTC
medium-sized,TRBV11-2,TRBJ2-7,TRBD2,CASSTGLAGEFSEQYF,TGTGCCAGCAGCACAGGACTAGCGGGAGAATTTTCCGAGCAGTACTTC
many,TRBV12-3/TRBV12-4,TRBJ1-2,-,CASSTGVNYGYTF,TGTGCCAGCAGCACGGGGGTTAACTATGGCTACACCTTC
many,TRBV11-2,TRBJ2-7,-,CASSAGTRVNYEQYF,TGTGCCAGCAGCGCCGGGACGCGCGTAAACTACGAGCAGTACTTC
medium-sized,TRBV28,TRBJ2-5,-,CASTLSGGGKETQYF,TGTGCCAGCACTCTCTCCGGGGGCGGTAAAGAGACCCAGTACTTC
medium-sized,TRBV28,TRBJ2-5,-,CASNFGKETQYF,TGTGCCAGCAATTTCGGTAAAGAGACCCAGTACTTC
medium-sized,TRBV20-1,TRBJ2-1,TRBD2,CSARGSGTYNEQFF,TGCAGTGCTAGGGGCAGCGGGACTTACAATGAGCAGTTCTTC
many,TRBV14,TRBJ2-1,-,CASSQELQGNEQFF,TGTGCCAGCAGCCAAGAACTACAGGGAAATGAGCAGTTCTTC
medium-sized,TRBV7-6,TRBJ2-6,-,CAIRKAGQRLSGANVLTF,TGTGCCATCCGGAAAGCCGGACAGCGGCTCTCTGGGGCCAACGTCCTGACTTTC
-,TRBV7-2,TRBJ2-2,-,CASTTLAGELFF,TGTGCCAGCACCACCCTAGCCGGGGAGCTGTTTTTT
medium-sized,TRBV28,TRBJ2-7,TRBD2,CASSSRVAGSREQYF,TGTGCCAGCAGTTCCCGGGTAGCGGGATCTCGGGAGCAGTACTTC
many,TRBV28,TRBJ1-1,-,CASTAPGVLNTEAFF,TGTGCCAGCACCGCCCCAGGGGTCCTGAACACTGAAGCTTTCTTT
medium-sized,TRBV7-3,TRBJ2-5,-,CASSLGGSQETQYF,TGTGCCAGCAGCTTAGGTGGCTCCCAAGAGACCCAGTACTTC
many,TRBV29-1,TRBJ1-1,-,CSVTLNTEAFF,TGCAGCGTAACATTGAACACTGAAGCTTTCTTT
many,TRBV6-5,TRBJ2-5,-,CASSLRQGGTQYF,TGTGCCAGCAGTCTCCGGCAGGGAGGGACCCAGTACTTC
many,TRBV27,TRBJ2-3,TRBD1,CASSLPGTGTDTQYF,TGTGCCAGCAGTTTACCTGGGACAGGCACAGATACGCAGTATTTT
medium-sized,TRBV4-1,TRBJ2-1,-,CASSQYKVRGTYNEQFF,TGCGCCAGCAGCCAATACAAGGTTCGCGGGACCTACAATGAGCAGTTCTTC
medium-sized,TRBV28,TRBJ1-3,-,CASSLPQGGGNTIYF,TGTGCCAGCAGTTTACCACAGGGTGGCGGAAACACCATATATTTT
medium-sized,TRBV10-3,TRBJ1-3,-,CAISEGLGSLGNTIYF,TGTGCCATCAGTGAAGGATTAGGGTCCCTTGGAAACACCATATATTTT
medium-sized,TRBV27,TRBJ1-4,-,CASGDRFNEKLFF,TGTGCCAGCGGAGACAGGTTTAATGAAAAACTGTTTTTT
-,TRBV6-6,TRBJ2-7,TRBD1,CASSKGQGEYEQYF,TGTGCCAGCAGTAAAGGACAGGGCGAGTACGAGCAGTACTTC
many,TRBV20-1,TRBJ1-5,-,CSARRWGQPQHF,TGCAGTGCTAGGAGGTGGGGTCAGCCCCAGCATTTT
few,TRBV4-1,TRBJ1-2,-,CASSQEGIAANYGYTF,TGCGCCAGCAGCCAAGAAGGTATAGCGGCAAACTATGGCTACACCTTC
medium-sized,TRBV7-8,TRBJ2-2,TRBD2,CASSLRLAGVIGTGELFF,TGTGCCAGCAGCTTAAGGCTAGCGGGAGTCATTGGAACCGGGGAGCTGTTTTTT
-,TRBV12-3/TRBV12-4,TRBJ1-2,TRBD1,CASAPGRGTMGYTF,TGTGCCAGCGCCCCGGGCAGGGGGACGATGGGCTACACCTTC
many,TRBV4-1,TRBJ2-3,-,CASSQDSAGWGADTQYF,TGCGCCAGCAGCCAAGATTCGGCAGGTTGGGGGGCAGATACGCAGTATTTT
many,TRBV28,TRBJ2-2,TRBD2,CASRGLKDGGSGELFF,TGTGCCAGCAGGGGACTAAAGGACGGGGGGTCCGGGGAGCTGTTTTTT
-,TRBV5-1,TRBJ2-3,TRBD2,CASSPLAGGPLDTQYF,TGCGCCAGCAGCCCCTTAGCGGGGGGGCCGTTGGATACGCAGTATTTT
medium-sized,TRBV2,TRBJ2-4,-,CASSLGRENIQYF,TGTGCCAGCAGCCTGGGACGGGAAAACATTCAGTACTTC
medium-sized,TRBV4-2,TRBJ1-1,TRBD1,CASSQEFGQGDAAFF,TGTGCCAGCAGCCAAGAATTTGGGCAGGGGGACGCAGCTTTCTTT
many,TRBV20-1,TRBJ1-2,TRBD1,CSANRQDRGNYGYTF,TGCAGTGCAAACAGACAGGACAGGGGTAACTATGGCTACACCTTC
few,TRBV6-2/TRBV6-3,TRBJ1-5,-,CASTTDGRGNQPQHF,TGTGCCAGCACTACGGACGGAAGGGGCAATCAGCCCCAGCATTTT
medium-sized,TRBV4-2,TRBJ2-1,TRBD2,CASSQDIAGAGEQFF,TGTGCCAGCAGCCAAGATATAGCGGGAGCCGGTGAGCAGTTCTTC
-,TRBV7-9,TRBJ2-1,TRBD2,CASSLKGEGEQFF,TGTGCCAGCAGCTTAAAAGGGGAGGGTGAGCAGTTCTTC
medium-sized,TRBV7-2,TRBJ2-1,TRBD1,CASSSYGMGQGNAEQFF,TGTGCCAGCAGCTCCTACGGGATGGGACAGGGGAATGCTGAGCAGTTCTTC
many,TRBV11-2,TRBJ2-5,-,CASSFLQDFETQYF,TGTGCCAGCAGCTTTTTACAGGATTTTGAGACCCAGTACTTC
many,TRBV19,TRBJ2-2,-,CASGSTNTGELFF,TGTGCCAGTGGAAGTACGAACACCGGGGAGCTGTTTTTT
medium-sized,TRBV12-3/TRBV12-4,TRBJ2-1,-,CASSPRDSDNEQFF,TGTGCCAGCAGTCCTCGAGACTCCGACAATGAGCAGTTCTTC
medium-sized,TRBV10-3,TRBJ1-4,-,CAISAGGEKLFF,TGTGCCATCAGTGCGGGGGGCGAAAAACTGTTTTTT
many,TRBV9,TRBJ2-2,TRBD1,CASGRDRGIGELFF,TGTGCCAGCGGCCGGGACAGGGGAATCGGGGAGCTGTTTTTT